These 15 T cell receptor beta chains originate from one sample sequenced in a study of CD8 T cells in Susac syndrome. Random hexamers served to reverse transcribe roughly 0.45 to 1 ug RNA. TCRdb used MiXCR to reprocess the immunoSEQ multiplex PCR reads, holding one entry per CDR3 protein. The table includes roughly 120,000 distinct CDR3 sequences, just under 95% detected once. Material: CD4+ T cells from PBMCs. The receptors here all came from a human donor in good health.

The V gene is TRBV27, the J gene TRBJ2-3; the match to TRBD1 covers 8 bases. J gave up 5 bases and V 7 bases, and 8 bases lay outside the gene matches. Germline V gene data show CDR1 as MNHEY and CDR2 as SMNVEV (reference sequence). The CDR3 length is 14 residues. The CDR3 here is CASTLRGQIDTQYF. The CDR3, as DNA: TGTGCCAGCACACTCAGGGGGCAGATAGATACGCAGTATTTT.

The CDR3 nucleotides are TGTGCCATCGCCAGCATCCTTTCTATTTCCTACGAGCAGTACTTC. It translates to CAIASILSISYEQYF. The gene calls are TRBV6-2 or TRBV6-3 and TRBJ2-7, with D hard to call. The V gene's germline CDR1 is MNHEY and CDR2 SVGEGT. Trimming removed 10 bases from V and 1 base from J, with 20 bases in between. The CDR3 is 15 amino acids.

This clonotype was detected a few times. The chain links TRBV7-9 to TRBJ1-1; D is unclear. Germline CDR1 SEHNR, CDR2 FQNEAQ (reference sequence). The CDR3 length is 13 residues. Between the trimmed V and J ends, which lost 5 bases and 1 base, there was a span of 8 bases. This CDR3 is CASSDQPNTEAFF. The CDR3 bases are TGTGCCAGCAGCGATCAGCCGAACACTGAAGCTTTCTTT. Full variable domain (missing parts from reference TRBV7-9 and TRBJ1-1): DTGVSQNPRHKITKRGQNVTFRCDPISEHNRLYWYRQTLGQGPEFLTYFQNEAQLEKSRLLSDRFSAERPKGSFSTLEIQRTEQGDSAMYLCASSDQPNTEAFFGQGTRLTVV.

The rearrangement joins TRBV30 to TRBJ2-1; D unclear. V was shortened by 3 bases and J by 3 bases, with 6 bases between the two germline ends. CDR3 length equals 12 residues. CDR1 and CDR2 (germline): GTSNPN, SVGIG (reference sequence). DNA of the CDR3: TGTGCCTGGAGCAAGGACTACAATGAGCAGTTCTTC. Encoded protein: CAWSKDYNEQFF.

The J gene is TRBJ2-1, the V gene TRBV9; 7 bases are a match to TRBD2. CDR3 length: 14 amino acids. Germline trimming cut 4 bases from V and 6 bases from J; bases unmatched to any gene: 7. Germline V lookup: CDR1 SGDLS, CDR2 YYNGEE. CDR3 coding DNA: TGTGCCAGCAGCCCTACCGGGAGGCCCAATGAGCAGTTCTTC. It translates to CASSPTGRPNEQFF.

This clonotype has just one count. The chain couples TRBV20-1 to TRBJ1-6; D unresolved. V lost 6 bases and J lost 10, with 16 bases in between. This CDR3 spans 13 amino acids. Germline V CDR1 and CDR2: DFQATT, SNEGSKA (reference sequence). The CDR3 here is CSAVTPGRSPLHF. In DNA, the CDR3 is TGCAGTGCGGTGACTCCGGGAAGATCACCCCTCCACTTT.

This clonotype was seen a few times. The rearrangement uses TRBV6-1 and TRBJ2-7; no reliable D call. Germline CDR1 MNHNS, CDR2 SASEGT. The CDR3 is 14 residues long. Between the trimmed V and J ends, which lost 5 bases and 6 bases, there was a span of 17 bases. The CDR3 region has the DNA TGTGCCAGCAGTAAACAAGGCCTGCCTGGCGAGCAGTACTTC. Encoded protein: CASSKQGLPGEQYF.

V is TRBV29-1 and J is TRBJ2-3; D ambiguous. The CDR3 has 14 residues. Trimming took 5 bases from V and 0 from J, leaving 12 bases between them. In germline, CDR1 is SQVTM, CDR2 ANQGSEA. In DNA form, the CDR3 reads TGCAGCGTTACAAGGACGGCTAGCACAGATACGCAGTATTTT. Translated, it gives CSVTRTASTDTQYF.

CDR3 sequence: CASSNRANYGYTF. CDR3 DNA sequence: TGTGCCAGCAGCAACAGAGCTAACTATGGCTACACCTTC. The chain carries TRBV6-2 or TRBV6-3 and TRBJ1-2; D call uncertain. Germline CDR1 and CDR2: MNHEY and SVGEGT. Trimming left V 6 bases short and J 0 bases short, with 8 bases between. CDR3 length: 13 amino acids.

The rearrangement links TRBV2 to TRBJ2-4; D might be TRBD1 (6 bases). V gave up 1 base and J gave up 3 bases, with 7 bases separating them. Per germline, CDR1 SNHLY and CDR2 FYNNEI. The CDR3 is 14 amino acids. CDR3 sequence: CASSEGRGKNIQYF. CDR3 DNA: TGTGCCAGCAGTGAAGGCAGGGGCAAAAACATTCAGTACTTC. The entire variable domain, with the rest obtained from reference TRBV2 and TRBJ2-4, is as follows: EPEVTQTPSHQVTQMGQEVILRCVPISNHLYFYWYRQILGQKVEFLVSFYNNEISEKSEIFDDQFSVERPDGSNFTLKIRSTKLEDSAMYFCASSEGRGKNIQYFGAGTRLSVL.

This chain joins TRBV20-1 and TRBJ1-2; D is undetermined. V dropped 3 bases and J dropped 3 bases, with 14 bases sitting between them. The CDR3 extends over 14 amino acids. Germline CDR1 reads DFQATT; CDR2 reads SNEGSKA (reference sequence). The CDR3 is CSASPPGSYYGYTF. In DNA form, the CDR3 reads TGCAGTGCTAGTCCCCCGGGCAGTTACTATGGCTACACCTTC.

The chain has TRBV12-5 and TRBJ1-1, with unresolved D. The CDR3 extends over 14 amino acids. The germline gives CDR1 LGHNT, CDR2 FRNRAP. V was trimmed by 2 bases and J by 1 base, leaving 8 bases between them. The CDR3 here is CASGLYPENTEAFF. The CDR3 DNA reads as TGTGCTAGTGGTTTGTATCCGGAGAACACTGAAGCTTTCTTT.

The chain has TRBV11-2 and TRBJ2-1; a weak D match, TRBD1 (6 bases). Per germline, CDR1 SGHAT and CDR2 FQNNGV. CDR3 length: 15 amino acids. Trimming left V 2 bases short and J 9 bases short, with 17 bases between. Here the CDR3 DNA reads TGTGCCAGCAGCTTATACAGGGTGAACGTGGTTGAGCAGTTCTTC. This translates into CASSLYRVNVVEQFF.

The rearrangement joins TRBV7-9 to TRBJ1-2; 10 bases fit TRBD1. This CDR3 is built from 18 residues. CDR1 SEHNR and CDR2 FQNEAQ come from the germline V gene (reference sequence). The trim removed 5 bases at V and 2 bases at J, leaving 14 bases unmatched. The CDR3 region has the DNA TGTGCCAGCAGCCCCTCGAGTATTGACAGGGGGCCAAACTATGGCTACACCTTC. This translates into CASSPSSIDRGPNYGYTF.

V gene TRBV28 combines with J gene TRBJ2-7, with D uncertain. Germline V gives CDR1 MDHEN, CDR2 SYDVKM. V was pared by 4 bases and J by 0 bases, with 13 bases between. This CDR3 contains 15 residues. CDR3 nucleotide sequence: TGTGCCAGCAGTTCTGTGCTCGCGAGCTCCTACGAGCAGTACTTC. It specifies CASSSVLASSYEQYF.